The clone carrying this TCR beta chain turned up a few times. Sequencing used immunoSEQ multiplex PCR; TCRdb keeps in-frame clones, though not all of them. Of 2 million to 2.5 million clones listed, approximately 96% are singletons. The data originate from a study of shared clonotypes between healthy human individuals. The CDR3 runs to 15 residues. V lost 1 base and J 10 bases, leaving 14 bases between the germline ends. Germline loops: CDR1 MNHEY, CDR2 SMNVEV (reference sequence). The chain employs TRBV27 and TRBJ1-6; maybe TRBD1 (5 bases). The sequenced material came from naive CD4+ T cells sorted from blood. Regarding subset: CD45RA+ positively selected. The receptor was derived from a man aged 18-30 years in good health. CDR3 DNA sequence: TGTGCCAGCAGTTTATATGGGGGGTTTGGCTCACCCCTCCACTTT. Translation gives CASSLYGGFGSPLHF.